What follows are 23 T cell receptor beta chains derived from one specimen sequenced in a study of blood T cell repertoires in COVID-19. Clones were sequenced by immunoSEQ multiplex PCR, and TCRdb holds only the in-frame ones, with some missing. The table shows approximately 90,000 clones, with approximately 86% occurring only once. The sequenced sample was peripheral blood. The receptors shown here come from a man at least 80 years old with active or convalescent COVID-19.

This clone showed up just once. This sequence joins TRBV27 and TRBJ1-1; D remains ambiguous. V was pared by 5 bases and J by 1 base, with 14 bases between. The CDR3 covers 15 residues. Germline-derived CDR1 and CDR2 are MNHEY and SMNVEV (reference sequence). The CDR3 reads CASSILPVPNTEAFF. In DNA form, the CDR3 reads TGTGCCAGCAGTATCCTGCCAGTACCGAACACTGAAGCTTTCTTT.

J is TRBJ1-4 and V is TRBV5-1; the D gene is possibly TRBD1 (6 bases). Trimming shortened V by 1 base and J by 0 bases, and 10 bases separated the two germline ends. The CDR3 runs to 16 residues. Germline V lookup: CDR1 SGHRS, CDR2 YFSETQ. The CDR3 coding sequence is TGCGCCAGCAGCTTGAACGGACAGTCAACTAATGAAAAACTGTTTTTT. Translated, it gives CASSLNGQSTNEKLFF.

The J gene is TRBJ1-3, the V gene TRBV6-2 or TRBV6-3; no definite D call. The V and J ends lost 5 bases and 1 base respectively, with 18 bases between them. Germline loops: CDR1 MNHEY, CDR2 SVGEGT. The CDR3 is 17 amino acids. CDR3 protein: CASSLLGGLPSGNTIYF. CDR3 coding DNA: TGTGCCAGCAGTCTCCTTGGCGGGCTACCATCTGGAAACACCATATATTTT.

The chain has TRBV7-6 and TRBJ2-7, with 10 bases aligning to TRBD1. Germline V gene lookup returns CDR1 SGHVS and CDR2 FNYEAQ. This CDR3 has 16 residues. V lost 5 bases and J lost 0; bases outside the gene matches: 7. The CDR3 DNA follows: TGTGCCAGCAGCGATGACAGGGGGCTTCTCTCCTACGAGCAGTACTTC. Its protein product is CASSDDRGLLSYEQYF.

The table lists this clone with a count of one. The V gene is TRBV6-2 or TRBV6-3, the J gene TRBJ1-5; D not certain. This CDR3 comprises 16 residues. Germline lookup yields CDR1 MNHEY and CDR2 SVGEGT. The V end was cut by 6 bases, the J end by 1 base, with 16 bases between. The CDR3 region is CASSPFVRQSNQPQHF. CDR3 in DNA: TGTGCCAGCAGCCCCTTCGTCAGGCAAAGCAATCAGCCCCAGCATTTT.

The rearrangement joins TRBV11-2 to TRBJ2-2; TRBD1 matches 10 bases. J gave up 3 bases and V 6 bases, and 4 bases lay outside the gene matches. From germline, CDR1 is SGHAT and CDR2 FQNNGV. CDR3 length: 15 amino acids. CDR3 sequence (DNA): TGTGCCAGCAGGGCGGGACAGGGGTACACCGGGGAGCTGTTTTTT. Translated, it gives CASRAGQGYTGELFF.

CDR3 amino acids: CASSELNYGYTF. The CDR3 bases are TGTGCCAGCTCAGAACTCAACTATGGCTACACCTTC. The chain links TRBV18 to TRBJ1-2; D uncertain. Trimming shortened V by 5 bases and J by 2 bases, and 6 bases separated the two germline ends. Germline V gene lookup returns CDR1 KGHSH and CDR2 LQKENI. The CDR3 sequence is 12 residues long.

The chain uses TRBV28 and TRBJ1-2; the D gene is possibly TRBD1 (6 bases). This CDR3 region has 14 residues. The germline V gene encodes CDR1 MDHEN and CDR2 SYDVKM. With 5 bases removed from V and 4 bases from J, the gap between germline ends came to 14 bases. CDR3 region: CASSRNRASYGYTF. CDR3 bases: TGTGCCAGCAGTCGTAACAGGGCTTCCTATGGCTACACCTTC.

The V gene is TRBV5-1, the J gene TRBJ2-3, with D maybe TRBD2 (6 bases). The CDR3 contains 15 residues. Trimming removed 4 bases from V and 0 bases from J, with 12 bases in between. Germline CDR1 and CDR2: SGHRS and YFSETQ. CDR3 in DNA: TGCGCCAGCAGCACCGGGAGTACCAGCACAGATACGCAGTATTTT. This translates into CASSTGSTSTDTQYF. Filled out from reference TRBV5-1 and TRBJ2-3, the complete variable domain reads KAGVTQTPRYLIKTRGQQVTLSCSPISGHRSVSWYQQTPGQGLQFLFEYFSETQRNKGNFPGRFSGRQFSNSRSEMNVSTLELGDSALYLCASSTGSTSTDTQYFGPGTRLTVL.

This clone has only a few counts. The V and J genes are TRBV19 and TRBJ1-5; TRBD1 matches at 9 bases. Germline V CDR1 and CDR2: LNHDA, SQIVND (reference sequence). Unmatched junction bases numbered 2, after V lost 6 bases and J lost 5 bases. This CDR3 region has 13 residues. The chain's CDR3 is CASRGQGDQPQHF. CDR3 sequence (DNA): TGTGCCAGTAGGGGACAGGGAGATCAGCCCCAGCATTTT.

The CDR3 loop reads CASSLQGMETQYF. The CDR3 nucleotides are TGTGCCAGCAGCTTACAGGGGATGGAGACCCAGTACTTC. The chain links TRBV7-2 to TRBJ2-5, with a tentative D call TRBD1 (6 bases). The CDR3 is made up of 13 amino acids. The ends were cut back, 2 bases at V and 5 bases at J, with 9 bases in the middle. Germline V gene data show CDR1 as SGHTA and CDR2 as FQGNSA.

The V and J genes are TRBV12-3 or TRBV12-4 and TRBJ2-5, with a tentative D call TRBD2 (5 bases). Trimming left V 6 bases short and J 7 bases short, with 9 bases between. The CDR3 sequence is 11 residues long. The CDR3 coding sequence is TGTGCCAGCAGCCTAGAGGGGACCCAGTACTTC. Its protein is CASSLEGTQYF.

The DNA for the CDR3 is TGTGCCAGCAGCTTACGATCCGGGGGGGCCTTCGCTAACTATGGCTACACCTTC. Protein: CASSLRSGGAFANYGYTF. The chain carries TRBV7-8 and TRBJ1-2; a possible D gene is TRBD1 (6 bases). This CDR3 is 18 amino acids long. Germline assignment: CDR1 SGHVS and CDR2 FQNEAQ. V shed 2 bases and J shed 0 bases, with 19 bases lying between them.

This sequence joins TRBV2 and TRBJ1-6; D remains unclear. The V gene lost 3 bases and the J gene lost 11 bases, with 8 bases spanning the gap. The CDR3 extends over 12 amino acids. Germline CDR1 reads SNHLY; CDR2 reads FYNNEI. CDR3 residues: CASSDWGAPLHF. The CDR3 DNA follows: TGTGCCAGCAGTGATTGGGGAGCACCCCTCCACTTT.

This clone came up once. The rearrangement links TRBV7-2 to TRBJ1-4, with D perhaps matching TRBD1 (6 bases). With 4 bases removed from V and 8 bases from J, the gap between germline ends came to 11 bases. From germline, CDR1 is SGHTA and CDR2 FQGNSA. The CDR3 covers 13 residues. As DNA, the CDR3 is TGTGCCAGCAGCTCCAGGGGACGGGAAAAACTGTTTTTT. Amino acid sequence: CASSSRGREKLFF. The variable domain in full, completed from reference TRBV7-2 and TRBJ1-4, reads GAGVSQSPSNKVTEKGKDVELRCDPISGHTALYWYRQSLGQGLEFLIYFQGNSAPDKSGLPSDRFSAERTGGSVSTLTIQRTQQEDSAVYLCASSSRGREKLFFGSGTQLSVL.

The CDR3 sequence is CASSLVPSQDSPLHF. The CDR3 DNA follows: TGCGCCAGCAGCTTGGTCCCGTCCCAGGATTCACCCCTCCACTTT. The genes are TRBV5-1 and TRBJ1-6; no clear D gene. Between the trimmed V and J ends, which lost 0 bases and 8 bases, there was a span of 12 bases. This CDR3 contains 15 residues. Germline-derived CDR1 and CDR2 are SGHRS and YFSETQ. Together with reference TRBV5-1 and TRBJ1-6, the CDR3 gives the full variable domain: KAGVTQTPRYLIKTRGQQVTLSCSPISGHRSVSWYQQTPGQGLQFLFEYFSETQRNKGNFPGRFSGRQFSNSRSEMNVSTLELGDSALYLCASSLVPSQDSPLHFGNGTRLTVT.

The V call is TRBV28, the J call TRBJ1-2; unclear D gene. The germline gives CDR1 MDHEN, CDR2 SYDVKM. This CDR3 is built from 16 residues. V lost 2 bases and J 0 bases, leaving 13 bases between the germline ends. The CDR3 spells CASSLLADPTNYGYTF. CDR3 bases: TGTGCCAGCAGTTTACTGGCGGATCCCACTAACTATGGCTACACCTTC.

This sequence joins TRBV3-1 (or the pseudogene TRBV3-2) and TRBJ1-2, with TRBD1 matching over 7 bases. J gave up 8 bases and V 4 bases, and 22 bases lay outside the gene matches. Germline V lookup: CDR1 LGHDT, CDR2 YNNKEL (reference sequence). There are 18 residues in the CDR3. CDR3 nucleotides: TGTGCCAGCAGCCTTACCCCGACAGGGTTGACTACAACACGCGGCTACACCTTC. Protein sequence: CASSLTPTGLTTTRGYTF.

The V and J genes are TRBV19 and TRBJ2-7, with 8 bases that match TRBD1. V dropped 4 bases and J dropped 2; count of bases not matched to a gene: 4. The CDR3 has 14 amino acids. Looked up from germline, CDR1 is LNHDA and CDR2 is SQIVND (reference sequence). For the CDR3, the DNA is TGTGCCAGTAGTAAACAGGGGGTTGCCTACGAGCAGTACTTC. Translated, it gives CASSKQGVAYEQYF.

CDR3 nucleotide sequence: TGCGCCAGCAGAAATCCCCGGGACAACTACGAGCAGTACTTC. Protein sequence: CASRNPRDNYEQYF. The V call is TRBV5-1, the J call TRBJ2-7; a possible D gene is TRBD1 (6 bases). Trimming stripped 5 bases from V and 3 bases from J, with 15 bases between. In germline, CDR1 is SGHRS, CDR2 YFSETQ. CDR3 length: 14 amino acids.

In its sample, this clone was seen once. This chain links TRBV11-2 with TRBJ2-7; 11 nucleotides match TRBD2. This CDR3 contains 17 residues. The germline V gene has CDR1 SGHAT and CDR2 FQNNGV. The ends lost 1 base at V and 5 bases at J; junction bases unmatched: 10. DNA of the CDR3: TGTGCCAGCAGCTTAGCCGCCCTTAGCGGGAGGGGACACGAGCAGTACTTC. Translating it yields CASSLAALSGRGHEQYF.

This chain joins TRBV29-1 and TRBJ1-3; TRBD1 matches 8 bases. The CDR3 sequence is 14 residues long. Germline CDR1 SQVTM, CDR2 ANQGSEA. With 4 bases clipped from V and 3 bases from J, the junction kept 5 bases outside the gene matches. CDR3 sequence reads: CSVGGTGRGNTIYF. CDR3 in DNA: TGCAGCGTTGGTGGGACAGGTCGTGGAAACACCATATATTTT.

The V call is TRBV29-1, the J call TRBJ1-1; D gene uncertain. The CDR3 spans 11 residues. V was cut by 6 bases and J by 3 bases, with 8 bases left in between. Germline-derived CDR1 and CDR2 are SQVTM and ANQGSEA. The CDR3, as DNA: TGCAGCGTAAGAATAGACACTGAAGCTTTCTTT. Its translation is CSVRIDTEAFF.